This TCR beta chain emerged from a study of glioma-infiltrating T cells (dated by TCRdb to the mid-2010s). For the study in its entirety: Glioma tissue, non-neoplastic brain tissue and matched peripheral blood mononuclear cells were used as sources from which TCR alpha- and beta-chain repertoires were sequenced. To gauge divergence between tissue and blood T-cell populations, every tissue-infiltrating repertoire was compared against the peripheral blood repertoire from the same patient. Three low-grade glioma patients, several primary glioblastoma patients and three non-glioma patients contributing non-neoplastic brain tissue were included in the paired cohort. The study at large found these results: Very few CDR3 sequences were found to be shared between tissue and blood, and this scarcity was attributed to high CDR3 diversity and limited sampling. Group comparisons were based on small numbers of patients: three non-neoplastic, three low-grade glioma and roughly 8 glioblastoma patients. In non-neoplastic patients, VJ-independent divergence between tissue and blood fell below expectation, whereas in all gliomas, and especially in low-grade gliomas, the divergence rose above expectation.

TCR alpha and beta CDR3 regions were amplified with the iRepertoire nested amplicon-rescue multiplex PCR (arm-PCR) platform from RNA. The input for one-step reverse transcription and amplification was roughly 85-400 ng of tissue mRNA or PBMC total RNA. After bead purification, a secondary multiplex PCR added Illumina adapters, and libraries were gel-purified between 200 and 400 bp. The libraries contained internal 6-nucleotide barcodes that were used for demultiplexing. The libraries were sequenced on an Illumina MiSeq using 2x220 or 2x250 nucleotide paired-end reads. In the original analysis: Paired reads were merged with FLASH 1.2.11 and aligned to the GRCh37 human genome with BWA-MEM before extracting TRA and TRB reads. An IMGT-derived reference of cassette sequences and CDR3 motifs, with pseudogenes included, was used for V and J assignment. Reads were translated in three frames, and productive CDR3s were defined as those with a C...FGXG motif and no stop codons. A clonotype was defined as a unique combination of a V-J cassette pair and a CDR3 amino acid sequence. Reads were filtered by Hamming distance, with the threshold set by the sequence error rate of each sample in mapped regions. TCRdb trimmed the raw reads at Q25, called clones with MiXCR and kept productive beta chains. Entries are consolidated by CDR3 protein sequence, retaining the most common genes and DNA. These V and J calls rely on TCRdb rather than the paper's analysis. The sample table lists about 44,000 distinct CDR3 sequences, about 22% of them with a count of one. The top ten constitute around 5.8% of the sample.

This clonotype occurred a few times. The antigen it binds to is not known. One junction end does not reproduce the germline sequence, and a read error may be involved. As encoded in the germline V gene, CDR1 is SGHAT while CDR2 is FQNNGV. The CDR3 contains 12 residues, cysteine and phenylalanine counted. The DNA shown is the 36-base CDR3, in frame from base 1. The sequenced sample was glioma tissue, nonneoplastic brain tissue, or PBMCs (not recorded which). Recombination linked TRBV11-2 to TRBJ2-5, with the D segment identity uncertain. The clonotype originates from a human donor with low-grade glioma or glioblastoma, undergoing nonglioma brain surgery, or in good health (not recorded which). The encoded CDR3 is CASGLLGETQYF. The sequenced DNA: TGTGCCAGCGGCTTGTTGGGGGAGACCCAGTACTTC.